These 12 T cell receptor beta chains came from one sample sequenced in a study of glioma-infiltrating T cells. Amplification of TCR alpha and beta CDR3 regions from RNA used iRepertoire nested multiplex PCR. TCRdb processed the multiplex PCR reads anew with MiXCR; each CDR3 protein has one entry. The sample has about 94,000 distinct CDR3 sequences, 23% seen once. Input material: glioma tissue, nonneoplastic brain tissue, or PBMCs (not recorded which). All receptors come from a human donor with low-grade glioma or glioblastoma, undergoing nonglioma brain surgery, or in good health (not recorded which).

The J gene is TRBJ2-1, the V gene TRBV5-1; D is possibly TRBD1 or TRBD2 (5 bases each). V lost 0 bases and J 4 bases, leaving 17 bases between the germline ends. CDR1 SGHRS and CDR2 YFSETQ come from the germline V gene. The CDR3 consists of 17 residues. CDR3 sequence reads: CASSLGSGASLYNEQFF. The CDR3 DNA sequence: TGCGCCAGCAGCTTGGGGTCCGGGGCGTCCCTTTACAATGAGCAGTTCTTC.

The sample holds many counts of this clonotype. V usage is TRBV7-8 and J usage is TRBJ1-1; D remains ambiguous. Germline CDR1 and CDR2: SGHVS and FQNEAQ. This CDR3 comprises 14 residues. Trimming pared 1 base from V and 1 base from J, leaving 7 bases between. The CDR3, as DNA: TGTGCCAGCAGCTTAGAACGTTGGAACACTGAAGCTTTCTTT. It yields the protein CASSLERWNTEAFF.

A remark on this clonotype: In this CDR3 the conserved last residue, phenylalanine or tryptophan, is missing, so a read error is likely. The CDR3 here is CASSFGWEQFS. CDR3 in DNA: TGTGCCAGCAGCTTCGGTTGGGAGCAGTTCTCC. The chain carries TRBV11-2 and TRBJ2-1; D remains ambiguous. Trimming removed 3 bases at V and 10 bases at J, with 7 bases between. Germline CDR1 SGHAT, CDR2 FQNNGV. This CDR3 has 11 amino acids.

CDR3 in DNA: TGCAGTGCTCGGTTAGAGCCCCGCACAGATACGCAGTATTTT. Encoded protein: CSARLEPRTDTQYF. The chain carries TRBV20-1 and TRBJ2-3; no firm D call. The germline V gene encodes CDR1 DFQATT and CDR2 SNEGSKA (reference sequence). V gave up 5 bases and J gave up 1 base, with 13 bases separating them. The CDR3 totals 14 residues.

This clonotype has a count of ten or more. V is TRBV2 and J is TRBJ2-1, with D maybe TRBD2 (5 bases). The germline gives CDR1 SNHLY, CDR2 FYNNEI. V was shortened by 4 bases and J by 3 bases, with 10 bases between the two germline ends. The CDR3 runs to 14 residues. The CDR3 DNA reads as TGTGCCAGCAGTGGAACCCGGGGCTACAATGAGCAGTTCTTC. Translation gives CASSGTRGYNEQFF. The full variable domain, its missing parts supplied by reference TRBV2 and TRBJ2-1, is EPEVTQTPSHQVTQMGQEVILRCVPISNHLYFYWYRQILGQKVEFLVSFYNNEISEKSEIFDDQFSVERPDGSNFTLKIRSTKLEDSAMYFCASSGTRGYNEQFFGPGTRLTVL.

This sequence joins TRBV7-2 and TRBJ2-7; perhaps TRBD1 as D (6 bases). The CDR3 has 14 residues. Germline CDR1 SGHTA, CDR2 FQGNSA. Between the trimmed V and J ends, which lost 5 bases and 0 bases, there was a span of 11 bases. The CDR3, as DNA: TGTGCCAGCAGCCGTGACAGGAACTCCTACGAGCAGTACTTC. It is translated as CASSRDRNSYEQYF.

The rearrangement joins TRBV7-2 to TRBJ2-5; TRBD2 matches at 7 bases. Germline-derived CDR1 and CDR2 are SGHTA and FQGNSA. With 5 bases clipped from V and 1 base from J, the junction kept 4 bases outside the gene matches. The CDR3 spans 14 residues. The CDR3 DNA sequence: TGTGCCAGCAGCCCCCGACTAGCCCAAGAGACCCAGTACTTC. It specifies CASSPRLAQETQYF.

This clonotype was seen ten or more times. CDR3 amino acids: CASSPGASTDTQYF. In nucleotides, the CDR3 is TGTGCCAGCAGCCCCGGAGCGAGCACAGATACGCAGTATTTT. The V gene is TRBV7-7, the J gene TRBJ2-3; D uncertain. Germline V lookup: CDR1 SSHAT, CDR2 FNYEAQ (reference sequence). The CDR3 covers 14 residues. Trimming removed 5 bases at V and 0 bases at J, with 9 bases between.

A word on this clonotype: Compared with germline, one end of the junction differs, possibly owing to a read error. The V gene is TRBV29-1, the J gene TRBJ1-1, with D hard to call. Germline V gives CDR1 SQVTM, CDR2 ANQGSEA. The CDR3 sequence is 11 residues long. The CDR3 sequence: CTGGEGTEDFF. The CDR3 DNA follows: TGCACGGGCGGGGAGGGCACTGAAGATTTCTTT.

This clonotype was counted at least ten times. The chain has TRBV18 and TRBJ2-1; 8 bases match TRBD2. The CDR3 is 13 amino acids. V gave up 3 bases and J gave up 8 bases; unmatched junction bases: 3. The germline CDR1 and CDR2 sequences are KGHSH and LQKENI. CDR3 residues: CASSPGLDDEQFF. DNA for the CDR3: TGTGCCAGCTCACCGGGACTAGACGATGAGCAGTTCTTC. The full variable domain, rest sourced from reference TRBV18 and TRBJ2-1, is NAGVMQNPRHLVRRRGQEARLRCSPMKGHSHVYWYRQLPEEGLKFMVYLQKENIIDESGMPKERFSAEFPKEGPSILRIQQVVRGDSAAYFCASSPGLDDEQFFGPGTRLTVL.

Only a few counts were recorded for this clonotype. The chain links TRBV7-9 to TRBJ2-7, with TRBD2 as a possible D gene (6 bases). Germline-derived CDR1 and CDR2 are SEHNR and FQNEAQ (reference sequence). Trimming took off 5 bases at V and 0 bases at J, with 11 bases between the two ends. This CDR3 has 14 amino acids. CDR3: CASSLGLNSYEQYF. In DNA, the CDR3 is TGTGCCAGCAGCCTGGGACTGAACTCCTACGAGCAGTACTTC.

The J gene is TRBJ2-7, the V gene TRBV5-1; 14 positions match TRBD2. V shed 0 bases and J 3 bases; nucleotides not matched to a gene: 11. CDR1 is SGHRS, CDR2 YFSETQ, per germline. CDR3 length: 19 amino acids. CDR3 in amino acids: CASSLGLTSGRAIDYEQYF. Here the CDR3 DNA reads TGCGCCAGCAGCTTGGGCCTGACTAGCGGGAGGGCCATCGACTACGAGCAGTACTTC.